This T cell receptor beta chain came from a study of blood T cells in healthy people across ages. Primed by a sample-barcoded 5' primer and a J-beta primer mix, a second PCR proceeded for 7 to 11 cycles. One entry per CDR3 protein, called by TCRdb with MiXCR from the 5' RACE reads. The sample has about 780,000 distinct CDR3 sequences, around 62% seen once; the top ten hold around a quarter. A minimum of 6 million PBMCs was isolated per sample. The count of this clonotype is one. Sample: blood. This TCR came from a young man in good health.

The CDR3 is CASNRGTGYNEQFF. The DNA of the CDR3 is TGTGCCAGCAACCGAGGGACAGGGTACAATGAGCAGTTCTTC. This chain uses TRBV7-9 with TRBJ2-1; 9 bases agree with TRBD1. Germline assignment: CDR1 SEHNR and CDR2 FQNEAQ (reference sequence). Trimming removed 7 bases from V and 4 bases from J; junction bases left unmatched: 5. There are 14 residues in the CDR3.